The 9 T cell receptor beta chains reported below all come from one sample, sequenced in a study of beta chain features in type 1 diabetes. The investigators reverse transcribed all of the isolated RNA, so they sequenced expressed TCRB transcripts. TCRdb keeps only in-frame clones here, not all; method: immunoSEQ multiplex PCR. This table has a few hundred thousand clones, roughly 9.6% appearing once. The material sequenced was naive CD4+ T cells from blood. These receptors all come from a woman in her thirties in good health.

This clone was observed a few times. The CDR3 is CAWTSGFDEQFF. The CDR3 DNA reads TGTGCCTGGACTAGCGGGTTCGATGAGCAGTTCTTC. The V call is TRBV30, the J call TRBJ2-1; TRBD2 matches 8 bases. This CDR3 spans 12 amino acids. CDR1 and CDR2 (germline): GTSNPN, SVGIG (reference sequence). The junction had 4 bases not matched to a gene; V was cut back by 4 bases and J by 8 bases. Looking up the rest from reference TRBV30 and TRBJ2-1 gives the full variable domain: SQTIHQWPATLVQPVGSPLSLECTVEGTSNPNLYWYRQAAGRGLQLLFYSVGIGQISSEVPQNLSASRPQDRQFILSSKKLLLSDSGFYLCAWTSGFDEQFFGPGTRLTVL.

This chain connects TRBV30 to TRBJ1-5; possibly TRBD1 for D (5 bases). This CDR3 region has 16 residues. With 3 bases removed from V and 7 bases from J, the gap between germline ends came to 22 bases. Germline values: CDR1 GTSNPN, CDR2 SVGIG (reference sequence). The CDR3 loop is CAWSVGDFSGDQPQHF. CDR3 DNA sequence: TGTGCCTGGAGCGTTGGGGACTTCTCCGGAGACCAGCCCCAGCATTTT.

There are a few counts of this clone. The chain recombines TRBV28 with TRBJ1-5; 8 bases agree with TRBD1. This CDR3 region has 15 residues. Germline V gene sequence: CDR1 MDHEN, CDR2 SYDVKM. J was trimmed by 0 bases and V by 6 bases; bases with no gene match: 4. The CDR3 region has the DNA TGTGCCAGCAGCTACGACAGGGGTAGCAATCAGCCCCAGCATTTT. As protein: CASSYDRGSNQPQHF.

This chain connects TRBV18 to TRBJ2-2; no definite D call. This CDR3 region has 14 residues. Germline values: CDR1 KGHSH, CDR2 LQKENI. V lost 5 bases, J lost 1 base, and 8 bases lay in between. Here the CDR3 DNA reads TGTGCCAGCTCAGGATCAGGGAACACCGGGGAGCTGTTTTTT. Residues: CASSGSGNTGELFF.

This clone was counted a few times. The chain carries TRBV5-4 and TRBJ2-3, with D tentatively TRBD1 (6 bases). V lost 4 bases, J lost 4 bases, and 13 bases lay in between. The CDR3 is 14 residues long. Germline V gene data show CDR1 as SGHNT and CDR2 as YYREEE (reference sequence). The CDR3 DNA sequence: TGTGCCAGCAGCCCTCAAGACAGGTCAGATACGCAGTATTTT. Protein product: CASSPQDRSDTQYF.

The chain has TRBV5-1 and TRBJ2-2, with 12 bases fitting TRBD2. The CDR3 consists of 16 residues. V shed 5 bases and J 6 bases; nucleotides not matched to a gene: 8. Germline values: CDR1 SGHRS, CDR2 YFSETQ. The CDR3 loop reads CASRQTSGSPPGELFF. DNA for the CDR3: TGCGCCAGCAGACAGACTAGCGGGAGCCCCCCCGGGGAGCTGTTTTTT.

This clone has just a few counts. The chain combines TRBV7-3 with TRBJ1-2, with 9 bases that match TRBD1. Germline V gene lookup returns CDR1 SGHTA and CDR2 FQGTGA. The CDR3 extends over 16 amino acids. Trimming took 1 base from V and 0 from J; bases not matched to a gene: 3. CDR3 loop: CASSLRGDRANYGYTF. In DNA form, the CDR3 reads TGTGCCAGCAGCTTAAGAGGGGACAGGGCTAACTATGGCTACACCTTC.

As regards this clone: Other DNA sequences in this sample translate to the same CDR3. The chain links TRBV2 to TRBJ2-1, with no clear D. This CDR3 has 11 residues. Per the germline V gene, CDR1 is SNHLY and CDR2 is FYNNEI. V was trimmed by 7 bases and J by 3 bases, leaving 4 bases between them. The CDR3 coding sequence is TGTGCCAGCACAGGCTACAATGAGCAGTTCTTC. This codes for CASTGYNEQFF.

The V call is TRBV6-6, the J call TRBJ2-7; TRBD1 agrees at 9 bases. Germline V gene lookup returns CDR1 MNHNY and CDR2 SVGAGI (reference sequence). The CDR3 consists of 14 residues. V trimming: 6 bases; J trimming: 6 bases; junction bases outside the gene matches: 9. The CDR3 protein is CASRNRDRDREQYF. CDR3 coding DNA: TGTGCCAGCAGGAACCGGGACAGGGACCGCGAGCAGTACTTC.